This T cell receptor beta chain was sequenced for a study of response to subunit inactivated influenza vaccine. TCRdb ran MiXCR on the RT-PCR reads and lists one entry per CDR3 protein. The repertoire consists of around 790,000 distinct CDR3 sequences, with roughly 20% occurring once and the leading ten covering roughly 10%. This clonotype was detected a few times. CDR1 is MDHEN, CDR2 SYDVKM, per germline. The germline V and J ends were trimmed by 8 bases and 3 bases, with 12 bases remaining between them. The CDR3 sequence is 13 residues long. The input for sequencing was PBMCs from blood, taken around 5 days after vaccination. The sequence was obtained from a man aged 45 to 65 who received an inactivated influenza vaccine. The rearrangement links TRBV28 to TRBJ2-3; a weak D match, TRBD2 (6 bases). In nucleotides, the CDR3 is TGTGCCAGCGGGGGGAGTTGGACAGATACGCAGTATTTT. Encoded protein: CASGGSWTDTQYF.